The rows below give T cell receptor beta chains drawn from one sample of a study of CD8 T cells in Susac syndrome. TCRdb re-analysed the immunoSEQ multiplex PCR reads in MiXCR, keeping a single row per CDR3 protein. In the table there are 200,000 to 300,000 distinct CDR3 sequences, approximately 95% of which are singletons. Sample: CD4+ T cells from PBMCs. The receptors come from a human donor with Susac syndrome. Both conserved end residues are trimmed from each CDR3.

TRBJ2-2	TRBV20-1	SARVSNTGELF
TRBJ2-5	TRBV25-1	ASSEGRGLTQY
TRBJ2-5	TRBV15	ATSRESGETQY
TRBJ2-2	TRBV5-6	ASRLTAGELF
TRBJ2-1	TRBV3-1	ATQDANEQF
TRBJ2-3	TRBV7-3	ASSFGSSRADTQY
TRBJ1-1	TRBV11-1	ASREGDGNTEAF
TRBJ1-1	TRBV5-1	ASSLDPQGPLNTEAF
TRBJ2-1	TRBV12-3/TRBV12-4	ASTWGSYNEQF
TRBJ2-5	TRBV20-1	SARSFGGSALETQY
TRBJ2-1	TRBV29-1	SVDGIPVSNEQF
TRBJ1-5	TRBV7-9	ASSPGTGEGGQPQH
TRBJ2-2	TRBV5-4	ASSLGLAGGRAGELF
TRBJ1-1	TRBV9	ASSVDPALGTEAF
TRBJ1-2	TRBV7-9	ASSPQGRDYGYT
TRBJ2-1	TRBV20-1	SATPSRERF
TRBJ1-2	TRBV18	ASSRSASLNYGYT
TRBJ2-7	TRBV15	ATSKAGGSYEQY
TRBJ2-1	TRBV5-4	ASSSQETWEQF
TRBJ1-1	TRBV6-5	ASSYKKIQGLTTEAF
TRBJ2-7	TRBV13	ASSALGQGDEQY
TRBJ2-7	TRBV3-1	ASSQGYYVYEQY
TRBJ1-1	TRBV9	ASSVAQGADTEAF
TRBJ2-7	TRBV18	ASSPSSVTYEQY
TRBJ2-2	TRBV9	ASSTSRTEDTGELF
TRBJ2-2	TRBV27	ASSRGAGKDTGELF
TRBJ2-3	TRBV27	ASVRDRVSDTQY
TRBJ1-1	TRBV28	ASSFTQEIEAF
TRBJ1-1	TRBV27	ASSYLGRTEAF
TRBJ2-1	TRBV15	ATSRDGTRNEQF
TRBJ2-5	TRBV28	ASSSGFRTQY